This T cell receptor beta chain stems from a study of OX40 agonist ivuxolimab in advanced cancers. Sequencing was performed with immunoSEQ multiplex PCR; in TCRdb, only in-frame clones are kept and a portion is missing. This sample has tens of thousands of clones, with 77% found just once. This CDR3 comprises 15 residues. Germline CDR1 MNHNY, CDR2 SVGAGI (reference sequence). V dropped 6 bases and J dropped 2 bases, with 14 bases sitting between them. The gene calls are TRBV6-6 and TRBJ1-5, with D maybe TRBD1 (5 bases). The receptor's source is an adult with an advanced solid tumor such as melanoma, head and neck, liver or kidney cancer. Sequenced material: CD4+ or CD8+ T cells sorted from blood, taken in a trial of the OX40 agonist ivuxolimab. As DNA, the CDR3 is TGTGCCAGCAGCCCCCTGGGGGGTCGCAATCAGCCCCAGCATTTT. It encodes CASSPLGGRNQPQHF.